Included here is one T cell receptor (beta chain) sequence, with context. The data were produced by immunoSEQ multiplex PCR, yet TCRdb's version contains in-frame clones alone and is incomplete. This table has around 130,000 clones, 75% to 90% appearing once. The data stem from a study of blood T cell repertoires in COVID-19. The material sequenced was PBMCs or T cells enriched from blood (not recorded which). The receptor was derived from a woman in her forties or fifties who had recovered from COVID-19.

CDR3 residues: CASSLAKGAETQYF. DNA for the CDR3: TGTGCCAGCAGCTTAGCGAAGGGAGCGGAGACCCAGTACTTC. The rearrangement joins TRBV7-9 to TRBJ2-5, with a tentative D call TRBD2 (5 bases). The CDR3 loop spans 14 amino acids. Germline values: CDR1 SEHNR, CDR2 FQNEAQ (reference sequence). Trimming shortened V by 0 bases and J by 5 bases, and 10 bases separated the two germline ends.